Below are 22 T cell receptor beta chains sequenced from a single sample in a study of Ad26.COV2.S vaccination and SARS-CoV-2 variants. The treatment: 15 to 20 received Ad26.COV2.S at low or high dose, single or two shots; about 5 received placebo; per-sample allocation not given. After the first vaccine or placebo injection, samples were drawn on day 63. The method was immunoSEQ multiplex PCR; TCRdb's version includes in-frame clones alone and lacks a portion of them. The sample contains fewer than 600,000 clones, about nine tenths of which appear only once. The specimen was peripheral blood, collected in a trial of Ad26.COV2.S vaccine versus placebo. The source is a person between 18 and 65 years old who received the Ad26.COV2.S COVID-19 vaccine or a placebo.

The CDR3 DNA follows: TGTGCCAGCAGCGCGGGGGCCGGCGGGTCCTACGAGCAGTACTTC. Its translation: CASSAGAGGSYEQYF. The genes are TRBV9 and TRBJ2-7; D tentatively reads TRBD1 or TRBD2 (6 bases each). Trimming removed 3 bases at V and 1 base at J, with 14 bases between. The CDR3 extends over 15 amino acids. The V gene's germline CDR1 is SGDLS and CDR2 YYNGEE.

A remark on this clone: Mismatch with germline at one junction end may stem from a read error. This rearrangement joins TRBV7-9 to TRBJ2-1, with unresolved D. The germline V gene encodes CDR1 SEHNR and CDR2 FQNEAQ (reference sequence). The CDR3 has 12 amino acids. CDR3 in amino acids: CASSLTYDEQFF. The CDR3 nucleotides are TGTGCCAGCAGCCTAACCTACGATGAGCAGTTCTTC.

This chain joins TRBV20-1 and TRBJ1-1; D gene unclear. V lost 5 bases, J lost 11 bases, and 15 bases lay in between. This CDR3 spans 11 amino acids. The germline V gene encodes CDR1 DFQATT and CDR2 SNEGSKA (reference sequence). The CDR3 DNA follows: TGCAGTGCTCCCTCCGGCCCTGCGGCTTTCTTT. Protein: CSAPSGPAAFF.

The genes are TRBV5-1 and TRBJ2-7; unclear D gene. CDR3 length: 14 residues. Germline CDR1 and CDR2: SGHRS and YFSETQ. With 6 bases removed from V and 0 bases from J, the gap between germline ends came to 13 bases. The CDR3 DNA is TGCGCCAGCAAAAAGGACGGAAGCTCCTACGAGCAGTACTTC. This encodes CASKKDGSSYEQYF.

The chain joins TRBV6-5 to TRBJ2-7; TRBD1 matches at 10 bases. CDR1 and CDR2 from the germline V gene are MNHEY and SVGAGI. This CDR3 is built from 14 residues. V lost 8 bases to trimming and J lost 1 base; unmatched junction nucleotides: 5. The CDR3 reads CASQGQGGSYEQYF. In DNA, the CDR3 is TGTGCCAGCCAAGGACAGGGGGGTTCCTACGAGCAGTACTTC.

V gene TRBV2 combines with J gene TRBJ2-5, with D perhaps matching TRBD2 (5 bases). CDR1 is SNHLY and CDR2 is FYNNEI in the germline V gene. V was pared by 8 bases and J by 4 bases, with 20 bases between. The CDR3 covers 15 residues. CDR3 nucleotide sequence: TGTGCCAGCCGCGTACTTATGAGGAGGACAGAGACCCAGTACTTC. Amino acids: CASRVLMRRTETQYF.

The chain uses TRBV6-5 and TRBJ2-2; weak D call: TRBD1 (6 bases). This CDR3 is 14 amino acids long. CDR1 and CDR2 from the germline V gene are MNHEY and SVGAGI. Trimming took off 6 bases at V and 1 base at J, with 9 bases between the two ends. The CDR3 region is CASRTTGNTGELFF. The CDR3 DNA is TGTGCCAGCAGAACGACAGGGAACACCGGGGAGCTGTTTTTT.

The sample holds one count of this clone. The chain combines TRBV5-1 with TRBJ2-3; D not resolved. V dropped 0 bases and J dropped 0 bases, with 11 bases sitting between them. The CDR3 sequence is 16 residues long. Looked up from germline, CDR1 is SGHRS and CDR2 is YFSETQ. The CDR3 protein is CASSLGTAPSTDTQYF. CDR3 nucleotide sequence: TGCGCCAGCAGCTTGGGTACAGCACCTAGCACAGATACGCAGTATTTT. The full variable domain, with the rest looked up from reference TRBV5-1 and TRBJ2-3, is KAGVTQTPRYLIKTRGQQVTLSCSPISGHRSVSWYQQTPGQGLQFLFEYFSETQRNKGNFPGRFSGRQFSNSRSEMNVSTLELGDSALYLCASSLGTAPSTDTQYFGPGTRLTVL.

V usage is TRBV7-3 and J usage is TRBJ2-7, with TRBD2 matching over 8 bases. This CDR3 is 15 amino acids long. The V gene end was trimmed by 5 bases and the J gene end by 5 bases; junction bases not matched to a gene: 11. Germline V gene lookup returns CDR1 SGHTA and CDR2 FQGTGA. The CDR3 sequence is CASSPFTAGVNEQYF. The CDR3, as DNA: TGTGCCAGCAGCCCATTCACAGCGGGAGTGAACGAGCAGTACTTC.

The chain employs TRBV20-1 and TRBJ1-2; D gene uncertain. V was cut by 3 bases and J by 3 bases, with 14 bases left in between. The CDR3 has 14 residues. Germline-derived CDR1 and CDR2 are DFQATT and SNEGSKA (reference sequence). For the CDR3, the DNA is TGCAGTGCTAGTTCAGGAGGGTTGTACTATGGCTACACCTTC. This encodes CSASSGGLYYGYTF.

This chain uses TRBV10-2 with TRBJ2-1; 12 nucleotides match TRBD2. The CDR3 has 18 amino acids. J was trimmed by 7 bases and V by 7 bases; bases with no gene match: 17. In germline, CDR1 is WSHSY, CDR2 SAAADI. This chain's CDR3 is CASIGGLAGRGTRNEQFF. As DNA, the CDR3 is TGCGCCAGCATCGGTGGACTAGCGGGAAGAGGCACACGGAATGAGCAGTTCTTC.

The chain uses TRBV28 and TRBJ2-7, with D possibly being TRBD1 or TRBD2 (6 bases each). Germline loops: CDR1 MDHEN, CDR2 SYDVKM. The V and J ends lost 1 base and 0 bases respectively, with 10 bases between them. CDR3 size: 15 residues. DNA of the CDR3: TGTGCCAGCAGTTTATATGGGGGGCCCTCCTACGAGCAGTACTTC. It specifies CASSLYGGPSYEQYF.

In regard to this clone: The sample holds other DNA sequences that translate to the same CDR3. The chain uses TRBV9 and TRBJ1-1; 9 bases map to TRBD1. Germline CDR1 SGDLS, CDR2 YYNGEE. Germline trimming cut 3 bases from V and 5 bases from J; bases unmatched to any gene: 5. The CDR3 length is 14 residues. The CDR3 nucleotides read TGTGCCAGCAGCGCTGGACAGGGGAGAACTGAAGCTTTCTTT. Translated: CASSAGQGRTEAFF.

The V gene is TRBV3-1 (or the pseudogene TRBV3-2), the J gene TRBJ1-5; possible D gene TRBD1, 6 bases. V was shortened by 1 base and J by 9 bases, with 19 bases between the two germline ends. This CDR3 region has 16 residues. Germline CDR1 reads LGHDT; CDR2 reads YNNKEL (reference sequence). The CDR3 sequence is CASSQGAGTRFLPQHF. CDR3 bases: TGTGCCAGCAGCCAAGGGGCCGGGACACGGTTTCTGCCCCAGCATTTT.

A note on this clone: Mismatch with germline at one junction end may stem from a read error. The chain combines TRBV4-1 with TRBJ1-1; 8 positions agree with TRBD1. Germline CDR1 reads MGHRA; CDR2 reads YSYEKL. CDR3 length: 14 residues. As DNA, the CDR3 is TGCGCCAGCAGCCCCCCCACAGGGGGGACTGAAGTTTTCTTT. Its translation is CASSPPTGGTEVFF.

The chain employs TRBV9 and TRBJ1-5; no definite D call. V gave up 4 bases and J gave up 5 bases, with 10 bases separating them. The CDR3 runs to 13 residues. Germline CDR1 and CDR2: SGDLS and YYNGEE. The DNA of the CDR3 is TGTGCCAGCAGCCTAGACCTAGATCAGCCCCAGCATTTT. The encoded protein is CASSLDLDQPQHF.

This clone is judged medium-sized (0.01 to 0.1%). The chain is built from TRBV6-1 and TRBJ1-2; D is undetermined. Germline-derived CDR1 and CDR2 are MNHNS and SASEGT. CDR3 length equals 14 residues. V lost 3 bases, J lost 5 bases, and 13 bases lay in between. This CDR3 reads CASSEVIGSYGYTF. CDR3 nucleotide sequence: TGTGCCAGCAGTGAGGTCATAGGGAGTTATGGCTACACCTTC.

V and J are TRBV5-1 and TRBJ2-3, with 8 bases matching TRBD1. The CDR3 is 14 residues long. The germline gives CDR1 SGHRS, CDR2 YFSETQ. Unmatched junction bases numbered 8, after V lost 4 bases and J lost 7 bases. The CDR3 DNA sequence: TGCGCCAGCAGCCCGACAGGGGCCGGGTATACGCAGTATTTT. It encodes CASSPTGAGYTQYF.

This clone occurred once. The chain employs TRBV14 and TRBJ2-3; 9 nucleotides match TRBD2. The CDR3 runs to 16 residues. Germline values: CDR1 SGHDN, CDR2 FVKESK. V lost 3 bases to trimming and J lost 2 bases; unmatched junction nucleotides: 6. CDR3 region: CASSHDLGLATDTQYF. As DNA, the CDR3 is TGTGCCAGCAGCCATGACCTGGGACTAGCCACAGATACGCAGTATTTT.

This chain links TRBV4-1 with TRBJ2-1; 8 positions match TRBD2. The junction had 8 bases not matched to a gene; V was cut back by 3 bases and J by 7 bases. Germline-derived CDR1 and CDR2 are MGHRA and YSYEKL. The CDR3 is made up of 15 amino acids. The CDR3 DNA sequence: TGCGCCAGCAGCCATCGGGAGGGGGGGACAAATGAGCAGTTCTTC. Amino acid sequence: CASSHREGGTNEQFF.

The CDR3: CASSIWHADTGELFF. As DNA, the CDR3 is TGTGCCAGTAGTATTTGGCACGCGGACACCGGGGAGCTGTTTTTT. V usage is TRBV19 and J usage is TRBJ2-2; D unclear. The germline V gene has CDR1 LNHDA and CDR2 SQIVND (reference sequence). Trimming cost V 3 bases and J 3 bases, with 11 bases left between them. This CDR3 has 15 residues.

In this sample, this clone turned up once. The chain joins TRBV5-4 to TRBJ1-1; 10 bases are shared with TRBD1. The CDR3 is 13 residues long. Per germline, CDR1 SGHNT and CDR2 YYREEE (reference sequence). The V gene end was trimmed by 4 bases and the J gene end by 4 bases; junction bases not matched to a gene: 1. The CDR3 here is CASSRDRGTEAFF. The CDR3 coding sequence is TGTGCCAGCAGCCGGGACAGGGGCACTGAAGCTTTCTTT.